This T cell receptor beta chain was sequenced for a study of blood T cell repertoires in COVID-19. This clone was counted between two and nine times. Trimming shortened V by 4 bases and J by 7 bases, and 16 bases separated the two germline ends. The germline gives CDR1 MGHRA, CDR2 YSYEKL. This CDR3 is 15 amino acids long. Sequencing used immunoSEQ multiplex PCR; TCRdb keeps in-frame clones, though not all of them. The table lists 300,000 to 400,000 clones, 88% of them singletons. Participants came from around 25 US areas, aged roughly 18 to 95 years. The chain has TRBV4-1 and TRBJ2-2; the D gene is possibly TRBD1 (5 bases). Sequenced material: PBMCs or T cells enriched from blood (not recorded which). This receptor was obtained from a woman aged 18-29 years who had recovered from COVID-19. The CDR3 DNA sequence: TGCGCCAGCAGCCCGTCCCAAGGGGATGGCGGGGAGCTGTTTTTT. It is translated as CASSPSQGDGGELFF.